This T cell receptor beta chain was obtained from a study of T cells in Graves' hyperthyroidism and ophthalmopathy (dated by TCRdb to about 2019). About the study as a whole: Peripheral blood was collected at initial diagnosis, before any treatment. To identify distinguishing TCR V-J signatures, a discovery cohort of around 100 patients was used, comprising 40 to 45 with Graves' ophthalmopathy and 57 with stable Graves' hyperthyroidism. Prospective prediction of ophthalmopathy was tested in an independent validation cohort consisting of 18 to 20 hyperthyroidism patients and some 16 patients who later progressed to ophthalmopathy. The 90 to 100 discovery patients were randomly split 7:3 into training and test sets. In roughly six Graves' hyperthyroidism patients, the study also compared T-cell repertoires from thyroid tissue with T-cell repertoires from blood. After sampling, hyperthyroidism patients received methimazole starting at 30 mg daily, and ophthalmopathy patients received high-dose intravenous methylprednisolone. According to the paper, TCR Vbeta CDR3 sequencing was carried out on more than 120 peripheral blood samples, which came from fewer than 50 ophthalmopathy, some 73 hyperthyroidism and approximately 17 progressor patients. The investigation overall reported the following: Ophthalmopathy was separated from stable hyperthyroidism by a 13 V-J signature model, with 85% to 90% sensitivity and about 81% specificity obtained in cross-validation and 80%/75% obtained in testing. Blood samples also contained most of the expanded thyroid clonotypes (frequency above 0.001), which suggests that blood repertoires may reflect thyroid immune responses. Sample size was not statistically predetermined, and blinding of investigators to group allocation was not performed. In validation, the model predicted progression to ophthalmopathy with approximately 71% sensitivity and approximately 74% specificity, a median of approximately 6.7 months before onset.

The TCR beta CDR3 regions were amplified from RNA transcripts. For the first round of RT-PCR on the TCR CDR3, the HTBI primer set was used together with the Qiagen OneStep RT-PCR kit. Libraries were constructed in a second round of multiplex PCR, after which size selection and purification were performed. Libraries were sequenced paired-end with 100 bp reads on an Illumina HiSeq2000. For the original study's pipeline: SOAPnuke was used to process the raw data, throwing out any read that contained adapters or uncalled bases, had a mean Phred below 15, or lacked an exact constant-primer or identifier match. COPE v1.2.5 was used to merge high-quality paired reads, and clonotypes were defined as unique nucleotide sequences. MiTCR v1.1 was used to align clonotypes to the IMGT TRBV, TRBD and TRBJ reference segments. The analysis was restricted to V-J combinations with a frequency above 0.0001, which together covered 98% to 99.2% of the repertoires. The TCS score was defined as F50 (clonal expansion) divided by E x V (chaos), with BLOSUM62-based TCRdist calculated between CDR3 peptides within each V-J. Welch's t-statistics and random forest reduced around 510 V-J features to 13, which were used in a naive Bayes classifier (R e1071). The similarity between thyroid and blood repertoires was quantified using the Morisita-Horn index. TCRdb reran the public reads through fastp at Q25 and MiXCR, keeping productive beta chains. Every distinct CDR3 protein forms one entry, paired with its most common genes and DNA. The V and J calls follow TCRdb's processing rather than the paper's. The sample records around 610,000 distinct CDR3 sequences, about 14% of which are singletons. The ten biggest clones cover roughly 4.3% of the sample.

Concerning this clonotype itself: Its antigen is unknown. One end of the junction varies from germline; a read error may be responsible.

In the ophthalmopathy patients, disease was moderately to severely active, with a Clinical Activity Score of 3 or more, a NOSPECS grade of 4 or more, and a duration of less than 3 months. Exclusion was applied to patients with uncontrolled infections, other autoimmune diseases, pregnancy or lactation. Diagnoses were based on clinical symptoms, serum thyroxine and TRAb, thyroid ultrasound and orbital computed tomography. PBMCs were separated from under 11 ml of fresh peripheral blood using Ficoll-Paque density gradient centrifugation. Total RNA was extracted using Trizol reagent, and RNA quality was assessed on an Agilent 2100 Bioanalyzer. Based on the germline V gene (reference sequence), the CDR1 and CDR2 sequences are SGHAT and FQDESV. The cysteine opens and the phenylalanine closes a CDR3 of 16 amino acids. Only the CDR3 DNA stays, 48 bases, in frame from base 1.

The V and J genes are TRBV11-1 and TRBJ2-2; the central 7 bases match TRBD1. This TCR was recovered from a woman aged 40 to 49 with Graves' ophthalmopathy. Sequenced material: blood. The nucleotides read TGTGCCAGCAGCGGCAGACAGGGAGTAGGGACCGGGGAGCTGTTTTTC. Translated, it gives CASSGRQGVGTGELFF.